This T cell receptor beta chain was recorded in a study of cytomegalovirus exposure and HLA in healthy donors. Study-wide results and limits: As immune exposure information, only CMV serostatus was available. Sequencing had likely introduced a cluster of highly shared sequence variants as an artifact.

V lost 0 bases and J 0 bases, leaving 9 bases between the germline ends. The CDR3 contains 15 residues. CDR1 SGHKS and CDR2 YYEKEE come from the germline V gene (reference sequence). Turning to this clone: What it binds is unknown.

The study ran its PCR with 60 Vbeta and 13 Jbeta primers. The assay was immunoSEQ multiplex PCR, and TCRdb's table has in-frame clones only and misses some. The sample carries 120,000 or so clones, around 85% recorded once. This TCR was sampled from a man aged 30-40 years in good health and CMV-seronegative. Input material: PBMCs. The chain joins TRBV5-5 to TRBJ1-2, with D perhaps matching TRBD1 (6 bases). The CDR3 loop reads CASSLDRAPNYGYTF. In DNA form, the CDR3 reads TGTGCCAGCAGCTTGGACAGGGCCCCTAACTATGGCTACACCTTC. Variable domain in full (rest from reference TRBV5-5 and TRBJ1-2): DAGVTQSPTHLIKTRGQQVTLRCSPISGHKSVSWYQQVLGQGPQFIFQYYEKEERGRGNFPDRFSARQFPNYSSELNVNALLLGDSALYLCASSLDRAPNYGYTFGSGTRLTVV.